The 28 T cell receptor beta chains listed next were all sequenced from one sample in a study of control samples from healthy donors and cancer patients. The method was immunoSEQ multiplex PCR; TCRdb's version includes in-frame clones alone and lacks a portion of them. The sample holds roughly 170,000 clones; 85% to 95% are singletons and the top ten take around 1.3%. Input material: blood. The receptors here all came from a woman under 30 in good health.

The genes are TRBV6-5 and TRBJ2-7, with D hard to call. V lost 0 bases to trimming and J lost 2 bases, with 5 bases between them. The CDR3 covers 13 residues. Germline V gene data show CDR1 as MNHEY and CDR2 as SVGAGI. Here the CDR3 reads CASSYSKAYEQYF. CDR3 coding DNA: TGTGCCAGCAGTTACTCGAAGGCCTACGAGCAGTACTTC.

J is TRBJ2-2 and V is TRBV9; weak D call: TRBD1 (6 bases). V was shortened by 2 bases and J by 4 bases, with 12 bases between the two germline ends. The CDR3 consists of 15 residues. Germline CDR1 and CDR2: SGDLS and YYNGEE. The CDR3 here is CASSVQGSSTGELFF. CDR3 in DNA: TGTGCCAGCAGCGTTCAGGGGTCTTCCACCGGGGAGCTGTTTTTT.

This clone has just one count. In DNA form, the CDR3 reads TGTGCCAGCAGCCCCTCCAGACAGGGTTACGAGCAGTACTTC. As protein: CASSPSRQGYEQYF. J is TRBJ2-7 and V is TRBV7-2, with TRBD1 matching over 7 bases. V shed 5 bases and J 4 bases; nucleotides not matched to a gene: 8. Germline V lookup: CDR1 SGHTA, CDR2 FQGNSA. The CDR3 extends over 14 amino acids.

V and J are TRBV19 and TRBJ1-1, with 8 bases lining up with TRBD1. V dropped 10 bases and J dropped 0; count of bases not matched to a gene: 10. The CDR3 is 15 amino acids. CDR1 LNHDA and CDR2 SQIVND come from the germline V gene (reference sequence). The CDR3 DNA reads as TGTGCCACCCGACTCTACAGGGGGATGAACACTGAAGCTTTCTTT. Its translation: CATRLYRGMNTEAFF.

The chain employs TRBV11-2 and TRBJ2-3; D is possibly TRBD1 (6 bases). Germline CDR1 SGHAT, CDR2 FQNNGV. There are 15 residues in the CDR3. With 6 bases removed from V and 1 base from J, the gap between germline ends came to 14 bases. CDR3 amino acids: CASSQTGSGTDTQYF. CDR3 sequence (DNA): TGTGCCAGCAGTCAAACAGGGTCTGGCACAGATACGCAGTATTTT.

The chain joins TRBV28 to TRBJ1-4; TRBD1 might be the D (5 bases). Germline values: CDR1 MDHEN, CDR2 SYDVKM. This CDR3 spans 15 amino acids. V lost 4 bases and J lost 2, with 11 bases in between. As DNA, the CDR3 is TGTGCCAGCAGTTCCTCAGGGTACACTAATGAAAAACTGTTTTTT. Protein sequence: CASSSSGYTNEKLFF.

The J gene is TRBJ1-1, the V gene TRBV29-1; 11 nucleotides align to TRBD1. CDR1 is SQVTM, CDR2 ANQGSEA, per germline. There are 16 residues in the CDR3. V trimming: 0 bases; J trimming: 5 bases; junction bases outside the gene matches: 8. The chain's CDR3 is CSVEDDTGQGGTEAFF. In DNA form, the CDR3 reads TGCAGCGTTGAAGATGACACGGGACAGGGGGGGACTGAAGCTTTCTTT.

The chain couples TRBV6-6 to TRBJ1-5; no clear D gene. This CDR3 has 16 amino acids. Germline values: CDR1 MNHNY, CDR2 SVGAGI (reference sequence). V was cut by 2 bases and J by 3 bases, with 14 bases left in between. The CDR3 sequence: CASSYGGVTNNQPQHF. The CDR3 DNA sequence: TGTGCCAGCAGTTACGGCGGGGTTACTAACAATCAGCCCCAGCATTTT.

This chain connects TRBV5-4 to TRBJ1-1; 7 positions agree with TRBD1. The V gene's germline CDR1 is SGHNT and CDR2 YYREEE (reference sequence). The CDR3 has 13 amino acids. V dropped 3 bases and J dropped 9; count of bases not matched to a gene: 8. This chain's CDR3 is CASSSGTDPKAFF. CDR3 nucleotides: TGTGCCAGCAGCTCCGGGACAGATCCGAAAGCTTTCTTT.

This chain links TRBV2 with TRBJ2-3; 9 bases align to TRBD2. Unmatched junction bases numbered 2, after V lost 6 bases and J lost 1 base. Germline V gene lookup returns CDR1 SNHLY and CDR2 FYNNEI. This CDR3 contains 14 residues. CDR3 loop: CASRIAGGTDTQYF. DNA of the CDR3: TGTGCCAGCAGAATAGCGGGGGGCACAGATACGCAGTATTTT.

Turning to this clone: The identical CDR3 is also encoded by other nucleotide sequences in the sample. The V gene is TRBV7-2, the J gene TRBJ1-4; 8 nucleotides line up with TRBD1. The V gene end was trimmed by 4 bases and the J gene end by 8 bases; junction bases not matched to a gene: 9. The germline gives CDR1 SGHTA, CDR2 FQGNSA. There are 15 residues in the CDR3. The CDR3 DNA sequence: TGTGCCAGCAGCTCGGGGCGGACAGGGTTCGAAAAACTGTTTTTT. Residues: CASSSGRTGFEKLFF. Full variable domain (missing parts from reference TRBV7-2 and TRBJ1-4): GAGVSQSPSNKVTEKGKDVELRCDPISGHTALYWYRQSLGQGLEFLIYFQGNSAPDKSGLPSDRFSAERTGGSVSTLTIQRTQQEDSAVYLCASSSGRTGFEKLFFGSGTQLSVL.

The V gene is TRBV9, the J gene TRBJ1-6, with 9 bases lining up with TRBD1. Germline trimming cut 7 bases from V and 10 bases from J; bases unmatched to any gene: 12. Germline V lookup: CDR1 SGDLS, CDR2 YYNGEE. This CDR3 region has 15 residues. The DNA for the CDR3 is TGTGCCAGCGGACCCGGGACAGGGCACGGCTCACCCCTCCACTTT. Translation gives CASGPGTGHGSPLHF.

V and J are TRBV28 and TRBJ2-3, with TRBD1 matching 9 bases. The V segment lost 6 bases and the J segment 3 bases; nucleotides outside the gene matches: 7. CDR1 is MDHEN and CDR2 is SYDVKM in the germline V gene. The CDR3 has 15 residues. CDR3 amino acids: CASRFGTGFTDTQYF. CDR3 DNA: TGTGCCAGCAGGTTTGGGACAGGGTTTACAGATACGCAGTATTTT.

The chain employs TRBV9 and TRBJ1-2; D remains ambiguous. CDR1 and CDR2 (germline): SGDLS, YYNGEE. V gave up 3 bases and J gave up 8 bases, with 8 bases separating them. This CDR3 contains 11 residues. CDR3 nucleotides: TGTGCCAGCAGCGCGCCTGGAGGCTACACCTTC. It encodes CASSAPGGYTF.

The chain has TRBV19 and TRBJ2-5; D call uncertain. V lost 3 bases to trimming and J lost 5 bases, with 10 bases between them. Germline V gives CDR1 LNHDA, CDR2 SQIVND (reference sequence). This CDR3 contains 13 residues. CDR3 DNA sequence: TGTGCCAGTAGTATGACAAATCGGGAGACCCAGTACTTC. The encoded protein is CASSMTNRETQYF. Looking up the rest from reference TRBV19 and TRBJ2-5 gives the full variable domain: DGGITQSPKYLFRKEGQNVTLSCEQNLNHDAMYWYRQDPGQGLRLIYYSQIVNDFQKGDIAEGYSVSREKKESFPLTVTSAQKNPTAFYLCASSMTNRETQYFGPGTRLLVL.

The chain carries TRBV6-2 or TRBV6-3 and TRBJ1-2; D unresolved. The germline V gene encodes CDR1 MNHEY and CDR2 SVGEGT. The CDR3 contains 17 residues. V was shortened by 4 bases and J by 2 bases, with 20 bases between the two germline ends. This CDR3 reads CASSLFGHHLSNYGYTF. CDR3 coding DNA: TGTGCCAGCAGTTTGTTCGGGCACCACCTATCGAACTATGGCTACACCTTC.

CDR3 sequence: CSVGDRGFYGYTF. CDR3 DNA: TGCAGCGTTGGGGACAGGGGATTCTATGGCTACACCTTC. The gene calls are TRBV29-1 and TRBJ1-2; 10 nucleotides agree with TRBD1. Germline V CDR1 and CDR2: SQVTM, ANQGSEA. Trimming cost V 4 bases and J 4 bases; bases outside gene matches: 3. The CDR3 sequence is 13 residues long.

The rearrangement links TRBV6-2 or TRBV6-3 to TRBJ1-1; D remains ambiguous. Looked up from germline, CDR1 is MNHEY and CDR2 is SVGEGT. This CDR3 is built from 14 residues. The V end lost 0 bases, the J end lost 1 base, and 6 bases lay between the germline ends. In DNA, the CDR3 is TGTGCCAGCAGTTACTCTAGGCCGAACACTGAAGCTTTCTTT. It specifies CASSYSRPNTEAFF.

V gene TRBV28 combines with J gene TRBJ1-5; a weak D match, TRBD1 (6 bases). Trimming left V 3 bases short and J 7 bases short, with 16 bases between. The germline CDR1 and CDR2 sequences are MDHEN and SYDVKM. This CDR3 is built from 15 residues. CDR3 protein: CASSLEGGAGQPQHF. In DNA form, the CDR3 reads TGTGCCAGCAGTTTGGAGGGGGGGGCCGGCCAGCCCCAGCATTTT. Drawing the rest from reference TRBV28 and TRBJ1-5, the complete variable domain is DVKVTQSSRYLVKRTGEKVFLECVQDMDHENMFWYRQDPGLGLRLIYFSYDVKMKEKGDIPEGYSVSREKKERFSLILESASTNQTSMYLCASSLEGGAGQPQHFGDGTRLSIL.

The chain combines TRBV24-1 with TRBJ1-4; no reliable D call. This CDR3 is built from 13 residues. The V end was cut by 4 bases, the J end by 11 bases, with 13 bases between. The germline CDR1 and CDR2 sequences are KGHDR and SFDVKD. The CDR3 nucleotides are TGTGCCACCAGTGACGGCCAATTGGGGAAACTGTTTTTT. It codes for CATSDGQLGKLFF.

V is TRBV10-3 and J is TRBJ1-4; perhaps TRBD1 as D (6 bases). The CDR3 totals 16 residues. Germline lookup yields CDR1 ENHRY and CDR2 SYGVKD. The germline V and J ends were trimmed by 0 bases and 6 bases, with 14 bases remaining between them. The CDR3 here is CAISESRGRGDEKLFF. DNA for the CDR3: TGTGCCATCAGTGAGTCGCGAGGAAGGGGGGATGAAAAACTGTTTTTT.

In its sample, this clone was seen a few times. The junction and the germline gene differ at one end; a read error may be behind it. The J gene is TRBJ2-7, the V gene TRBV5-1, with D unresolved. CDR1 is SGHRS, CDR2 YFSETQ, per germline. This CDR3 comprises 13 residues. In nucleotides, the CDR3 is TGCGCCAGCAGCCCCATTTCCGCCTCCCGATTGAACTTC. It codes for CASSPISASRLNF.

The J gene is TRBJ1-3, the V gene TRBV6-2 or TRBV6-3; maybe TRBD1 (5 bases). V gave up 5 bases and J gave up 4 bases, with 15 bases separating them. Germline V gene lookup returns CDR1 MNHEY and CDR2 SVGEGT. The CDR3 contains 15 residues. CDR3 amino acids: CASSNSRVAGNTIYF. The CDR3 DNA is TGTGCCAGCAGTAACAGCAGGGTAGCCGGAAACACCATATATTTT.

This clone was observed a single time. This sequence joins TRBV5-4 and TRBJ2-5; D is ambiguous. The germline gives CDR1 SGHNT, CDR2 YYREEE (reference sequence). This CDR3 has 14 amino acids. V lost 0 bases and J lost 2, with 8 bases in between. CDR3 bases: TGTGCCAGCAGCTTGGGGGTGGTACAAGAGACCCAGTACTTC. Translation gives CASSLGVVQETQYF.

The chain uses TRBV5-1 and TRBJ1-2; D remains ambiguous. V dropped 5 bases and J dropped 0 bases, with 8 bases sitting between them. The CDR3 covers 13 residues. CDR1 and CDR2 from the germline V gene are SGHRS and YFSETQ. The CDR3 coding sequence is TGCGCCAGCAGTGTCGGAGCTAACTATGGCTACACCTTC. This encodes CASSVGANYGYTF.

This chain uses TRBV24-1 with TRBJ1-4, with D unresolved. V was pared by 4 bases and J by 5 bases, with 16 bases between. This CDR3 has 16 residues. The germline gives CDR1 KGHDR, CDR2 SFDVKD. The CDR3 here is CATSDPRQDTNEKLFF. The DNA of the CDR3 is TGTGCCACCAGTGACCCCCGACAAGACACGAATGAAAAACTGTTTTTT.

CDR3 DNA sequence: TGTGCCAGCAGCACCTCCGGCGTAGATACGCAGTATTTT. This codes for CASSTSGVDTQYF. The V and J genes are TRBV11-3 and TRBJ2-3; D uncertain. Looked up from germline, CDR1 is SGHNT and CDR2 is YENEEA. This CDR3 comprises 13 residues. V was shortened by 5 bases and J by 5 bases, with 11 bases between the two germline ends.

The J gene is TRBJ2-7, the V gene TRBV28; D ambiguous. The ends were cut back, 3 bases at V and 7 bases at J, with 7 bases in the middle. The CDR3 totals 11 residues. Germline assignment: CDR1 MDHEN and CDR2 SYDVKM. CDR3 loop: CASSFLLEQYF. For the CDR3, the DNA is TGTGCCAGCAGTTTCTTGTTAGAGCAGTACTTC.